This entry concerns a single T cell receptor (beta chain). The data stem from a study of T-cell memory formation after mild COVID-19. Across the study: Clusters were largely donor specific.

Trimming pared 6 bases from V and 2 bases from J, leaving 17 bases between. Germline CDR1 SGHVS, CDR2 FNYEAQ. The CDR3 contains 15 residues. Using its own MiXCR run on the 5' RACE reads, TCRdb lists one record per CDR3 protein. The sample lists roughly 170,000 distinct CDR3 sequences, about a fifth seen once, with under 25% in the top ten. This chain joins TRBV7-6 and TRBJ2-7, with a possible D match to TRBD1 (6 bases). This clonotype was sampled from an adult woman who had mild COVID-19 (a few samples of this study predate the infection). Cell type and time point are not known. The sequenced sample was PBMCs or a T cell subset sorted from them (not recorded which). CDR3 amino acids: CASSRQAKDPYEQYF. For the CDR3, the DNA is TGTGCCAGCAGTCGACAGGCTAAGGATCCCTACGAGCAGTACTTC.